A single sample is the source of the 27 T cell receptor beta chains below, sequenced in a study of CD8+CD57+ T cells in acquired aplastic anemia. The study profiled TCR beta VDJ and CDR3 using genomic DNA as template. TCRdb ran MiXCR on the reads and lists one entry per CDR3 protein. The sample carries 50,000 to 70,000 distinct CDR3 sequences, about 54% recorded once. The sample taken for sequencing was sorted CD4+, CD8+, or CD8+CD57+ T cells (not recorded which) from PBMCs. All receptors derive from a human donor in good health, serving as a control.

The sample holds many counts of this clonotype. The J gene is TRBJ2-5, the V gene TRBV7-9, with TRBD2 matching over 7 bases. CDR1 and CDR2 from the germline V gene are SEHNR and FQNEAQ (reference sequence). The CDR3 extends over 14 amino acids. With V trimmed by 1 base and J by 5 bases, 4 bases remained unmatched. CDR3: CASSLGGGVETQYF. The CDR3 nucleotides read TGTGCCAGCAGCTTAGGGGGGGGGGTCGAGACCCAGTACTTC. The whole variable domain, remainder taken from reference TRBV7-9 and TRBJ2-5, is DTGVSQNPRHKITKRGQNVTFRCDPISEHNRLYWYRQTLGQGPEFLTYFQNEAQLEKSRLLSDRFSAERPKGSFSTLEIQRTEQGDSAMYLCASSLGGGVETQYFGPGTRLLVL.

This clonotype appeared many times. The chain combines TRBV9 with TRBJ2-7; no clear D. Germline CDR1 and CDR2: SGDLS and YYNGEE. The CDR3 is 14 residues long. V lost 4 bases to trimming and J lost 2 bases, with 13 bases between them. CDR3 nucleotides: TGTGCCAGCAGCTCGGGCGACCCTCCCTACGAGCAGTACTTC. Translation gives CASSSGDPPYEQYF.

The CDR3 region is CAIGNDGINGGYTF. For the CDR3, the DNA is TGTGCCATCGGAAACGACGGGATAAATGGTGGCTACACCTTC. The chain has TRBV10-3 and TRBJ1-2, with no clear D. This CDR3 is built from 14 residues. Trimming removed 8 bases at V and 7 bases at J, with 20 bases between. The germline CDR1 and CDR2 sequences are ENHRY and SYGVKD.

This clonotype was picked up one time. The rearrangement uses TRBV19 and TRBJ1-2; 7 nucleotides match TRBD1. The CDR3 runs 17 residues. J gave up 4 bases and V 1 base, and 12 bases lay outside the gene matches. Per germline, CDR1 LNHDA and CDR2 SQIVND (reference sequence). Here the CDR3 DNA reads TGTGCCAGTAGTATAGCCCCTGGGACAGCGACGGTCTATGGCTACACCTTC. Encoded protein: CASSIAPGTATVYGYTF. The variable domain in full, with the rest retrieved from reference TRBV19 and TRBJ1-2, is DGGITQSPKYLFRKEGQNVTLSCEQNLNHDAMYWYRQDPGQGLRLIYYSQIVNDFQKGDIAEGYSVSREKKESFPLTVTSAQKNPTAFYLCASSIAPGTATVYGYTFGSGTRLTVV.

The rearrangement links TRBV7-3 to TRBJ2-1; either TRBD1 or TRBD2 may supply D (5 bases each). Germline CDR1 is SGHTA and CDR2 is FQGTGA. The CDR3 runs 13 residues. The V and J ends lost 5 bases and 6 bases respectively, with 11 bases between them. CDR3 loop: CASSKGTSNEQFF. In nucleotides, the CDR3 is TGTGCCAGCAGCAAAGGGACCTCCAATGAGCAGTTCTTC.

This clonotype came up many times. The genes are TRBV11-2 and TRBJ1-1; no clear D gene. Germline-derived CDR1 and CDR2 are SGHAT and FQNNGV. V shed 0 bases and J shed 1 base, with 3 bases lying between them. CDR3 length: 13 amino acids. This chain's CDR3 is CASSLEGNTEAFF. CDR3 in DNA: TGTGCCAGCAGCTTAGAAGGGAACACTGAAGCTTTCTTT.

By sample fraction, this clonotype is medium-sized (0.01 to 0.1%). This chain links TRBV2 with TRBJ1-1; D gene uncertain. The CDR3 consists of 11 residues. CDR1 and CDR2 from the germline V gene are SNHLY and FYNNEI. V lost 3 bases and J 1 base, leaving 0 bases between the germline ends. In DNA form, the CDR3 reads TGTGCCAGCAGTGAGAACACTGAAGCTTTCTTT. It yields the protein CASSENTEAFF. Full variable domain (rest looked up from reference TRBV2 and TRBJ1-1): EPEVTQTPSHQVTQMGQEVILRCVPISNHLYFYWYRQILGQKVEFLVSFYNNEISEKSEIFDDQFSVERPDGSNFTLKIRSTKLEDSAMYFCASSENTEAFFGQGTRLTVV.

By sample share, this clonotype is medium-sized (0.01 to 0.1%). The chain employs TRBV29-1 and TRBJ1-1; 11 positions agree with TRBD1. V gave up 0 bases and J gave up 3 bases; unmatched junction bases: 3. The CDR3 has 15 amino acids. Germline V gives CDR1 SQVTM, CDR2 ANQGSEA. The CDR3 DNA is TGCAGCGTTGAAGATCGGGGACAGGGGGACACTGAAGCTTTCTTT. Translated, it gives CSVEDRGQGDTEAFF.

The chain is built from TRBV25-1 and TRBJ1-5; D is undetermined. Germline V gene lookup returns CDR1 MGHDK and CDR2 SYGVNS. V dropped 3 bases and J dropped 2 bases, with 5 bases sitting between them. CDR3 length: 13 residues. The chain's CDR3 is CASSDNGNQPQHF. CDR3 coding DNA: TGTGCCAGCAGTGATAACGGCAATCAGCCCCAGCATTTT.

This clonotype has ten or more counts. V and J are TRBV6-1 and TRBJ2-4; perhaps TRBD2 as D (5 bases). The V end was cut by 1 base, the J end by 14 bases, with 18 bases between. The CDR3 length is 14 residues. CDR1 and CDR2 (germline): MNHNS, SASEGT. CDR3 sequence (DNA): TGTGCCAGCAGTGAAGTAATGGAGGCCCACCGGAAGTACTTC. The encoded protein is CASSEVMEAHRKYF.

The chain uses TRBV7-9 and TRBJ2-7; D is perhaps TRBD2 (6 bases). Germline V gene sequence: CDR1 SEHNR, CDR2 FQNEAQ (reference sequence). This CDR3 is 15 amino acids long. The V end lost 1 base, the J end lost 5 bases, and 15 bases lay between the germline ends. The CDR3 region has the DNA TGTGCCAGCAGCTTAGTTTTGAGCGGGCTTAACGAGCAGTACTTC. Its translation is CASSLVLSGLNEQYF.

This clonotype was counted at least ten times. A much more abundant neighbour one base away suggests this may be a read error. The chain uses TRBV24-1 and TRBJ2-3, with 8 positions matching TRBD2. This CDR3 spans 15 amino acids. CDR1 KGHDR and CDR2 SFDVKD come from the germline V gene. The CDR3 loop reads CATGDRGGSTDTRYF. CDR3 sequence (DNA): TGTGCCACCGGCGACCGGGGGGGGAGCACAGATACGCGGTATTTT.

This clonotype was picked up many times. The junction shows a germline mismatch at one end, possibly a read error. V usage is TRBV10-1 and J usage is TRBJ2-1; 7 bases align to TRBD1. The CDR3 runs 12 residues. Germline CDR1 is WNHNN and CDR2 is SYGVQD (reference sequence). The CDR3 DNA is TGCGCCAGCAGCCAAGACAGGGAAAGGCGCAATTTC. Its protein product is CASSQDRERRNF.

The chain is built from TRBV24-1 and TRBJ2-1; 7 nucleotides match TRBD1. The CDR3 length is 17 residues. The germline V gene encodes CDR1 KGHDR and CDR2 SFDVKD. Trimming at V came to 4 bases and at J to 0 bases, leaving 8 bases not matched to a gene. Here the CDR3 DNA reads TGTGCCACCAGTGAATTCACAGGGGCGAGCTCCTACAATGAGCAGTTCTTC. This sequence encodes CATSEFTGASSYNEQFF.

This clonotype was counted ten times or more. This chain joins TRBV30 and TRBJ1-1; D remains unclear. V gave up 5 bases and J gave up 4 bases, with 14 bases separating them. This CDR3 spans 13 amino acids. Germline V CDR1 and CDR2: GTSNPN, SVGIG (reference sequence). This CDR3 reads CAWDSRRGTEAFF. The DNA for the CDR3 is TGTGCCTGGGACTCAAGGCGGGGCACTGAAGCTTTCTTT.

This clonotype was seen ten or more times. The chain joins TRBV9 to TRBJ1-3; perhaps TRBD1 as D (5 bases). The germline CDR1 and CDR2 sequences are SGDLS and YYNGEE. Trimming pared 0 bases from V and 0 bases from J, leaving 7 bases between. The CDR3 has 15 amino acids. In nucleotides, the CDR3 is TGTGCCAGCAGCGTAGCAGGGAACTCTGGAAACACCATATATTTT. It is translated as CASSVAGNSGNTIYF.

In its sample, this clonotype is medium-sized. CDR3 nucleotides: TGTGCCATCAAGGGGGGTGGCACTGAAGCTTTCTTT. Translation: CAIKGGGTEAFF. The J gene is TRBJ1-1, the V gene TRBV10-3, with D maybe TRBD1 (6 bases). Germline values: CDR1 ENHRY, CDR2 SYGVKD. The CDR3 has 12 amino acids. Trimming stripped 7 bases from V and 4 bases from J, with 10 bases between.

At least ten counts were recorded for this clonotype. The V gene is TRBV6-1, the J gene TRBJ1-5; 9 bases line up with TRBD1. V dropped 6 bases and J dropped 6; count of bases not matched to a gene: 9. CDR3 size: 15 residues. Germline CDR1 reads MNHNS; CDR2 reads SASEGT. The CDR3 nucleotides read TGTGCCAGCAGCCCCGGGACAGGGATAAGTCAGCCCCAGCATTTT. Protein sequence: CASSPGTGISQPQHF.

This clonotype was seen a few times. V and J are TRBV12-3 or TRBV12-4 and TRBJ1-2; 9 bases line up with TRBD1. J was trimmed by 4 bases and V by 6 bases; bases with no gene match: 0. The CDR3 totals 12 residues. The CDR3 nucleotides read TGTGCCAGCAGGGGACAGGGCTATGGCTACACCTTC. Its protein is CASRGQGYGYTF.

To note about this clonotype: This may stem from a read error, because a much larger clone lies one nucleotide away. The chain joins TRBV28 to TRBJ2-7; D call uncertain. V lost 4 bases, J lost 4 bases, and 5 bases lay in between. Germline loops: CDR1 MDHEN, CDR2 SYDVKM. The length of the CDR3 is 11 residues. This chain's CDR3 is CASSWQYEQYF. DNA of the CDR3: TGTGCCAGCAGTTGGCAGTACGAGCAGTACTTC.

The sample holds a few counts of this clonotype. The rearrangement joins TRBV20-1 to TRBJ2-1; possible D gene TRBD2, 5 bases. Germline V gene lookup returns CDR1 DFQATT and CDR2 SNEGSKA (reference sequence). The V end was cut by 4 bases, the J end by 0 bases, with 13 bases between. The CDR3 runs to 15 residues. CDR3 nucleotides: TGCAGTGCTACCCTCGGGGATAGCTCCTACAATGAGCAGTTCTTC. Translating gives CSATLGDSSYNEQFF.

In this sample, this clonotype turned up a few times. The J gene is TRBJ1-2, the V gene TRBV2; perhaps TRBD1 as D (5 bases). V lost 5 bases, J lost 5 bases, and 12 bases lay in between. The CDR3 covers 13 residues. In germline, CDR1 is SNHLY, CDR2 FYNNEI. CDR3 in amino acids: CASSIQGDYGYTF. CDR3 sequence (DNA): TGTGCCAGCAGTATCCAGGGTGATTATGGCTACACCTTC.

This chain uses TRBV14 with TRBJ1-1; the D gene is possibly TRBD1 (5 bases). Germline values: CDR1 SGHDN, CDR2 FVKESK. The length of the CDR3 is 17 residues. The germline V and J ends were trimmed by 0 bases and 3 bases, with 17 bases remaining between them. The CDR3 DNA reads as TGTGCCAGCAGCCAAGATCAGTGGGTCGGGGGGGACACTGAAGCTTTCTTT. Translation: CASSQDQWVGGDTEAFF.

About this clonotype itself: This may be a read error, as it is one base from a much larger clone. The chain joins TRBV6-1 to TRBJ1-5, with D perhaps TRBD1 (5 bases). CDR1 is MNHNS, CDR2 SASEGT, per germline. This CDR3 contains 13 residues. The ends were cut back, 10 bases at V and 5 bases at J, with 15 bases in the middle. As DNA, the CDR3 is TGTGCCACCCGACGGGGGACCCATCAGCCCCAGCATTTT. It specifies CATRRGTHQPQHF.

The J gene is TRBJ2-1, the V gene TRBV15; 8 nucleotides agree with TRBD1. In germline, CDR1 is LNHNV, CDR2 YYDKDF (reference sequence). The CDR3 totals 17 residues. The ends lost 3 bases at V and 6 bases at J; junction bases unmatched: 13. CDR3 loop: CATSSYIRDRGANEQFF. The CDR3, as DNA: TGTGCCACCAGCAGTTATATCCGTGACAGGGGTGCCAATGAGCAGTTCTTC. The variable domain in full, completed from reference TRBV15 and TRBJ2-1, reads DAMVIQNPRYQVTQFGKPVTLSCSQTLNHNVMYWYQQKSSQAPKLLFHYYDKDFNNEADTPDNFQSRRPNTSFCFLDIRSPGLGDTAMYLCATSSYIRDRGANEQFFGPGTRLTVL.

The chain links TRBV29-1 to TRBJ2-1; 7 bases are shared with TRBD2. CDR1 is SQVTM and CDR2 is ANQGSEA in the germline V gene. The CDR3 spans 13 residues. Trimming at V came to 2 bases and at J to 7 bases, leaving 5 bases not matched to a gene. CDR3 coding DNA: TGCAGCGTTGAACTGGGGGGGTTAAATGAGCAGTTCTTC. It yields the protein CSVELGGLNEQFF.

The gene calls are TRBV4-2 and TRBJ2-3; TRBD1 matches at 8 bases. Germline V gene data show CDR1 as LGHNA and CDR2 as YNFKEQ. The trim removed 5 bases at V and 4 bases at J, leaving 5 bases unmatched. The CDR3 spans 14 residues. The CDR3 reads CASSAGQVSDTQYF. CDR3 DNA: TGTGCCAGCAGCGCGGGACAGGTCTCAGATACGCAGTATTTT.